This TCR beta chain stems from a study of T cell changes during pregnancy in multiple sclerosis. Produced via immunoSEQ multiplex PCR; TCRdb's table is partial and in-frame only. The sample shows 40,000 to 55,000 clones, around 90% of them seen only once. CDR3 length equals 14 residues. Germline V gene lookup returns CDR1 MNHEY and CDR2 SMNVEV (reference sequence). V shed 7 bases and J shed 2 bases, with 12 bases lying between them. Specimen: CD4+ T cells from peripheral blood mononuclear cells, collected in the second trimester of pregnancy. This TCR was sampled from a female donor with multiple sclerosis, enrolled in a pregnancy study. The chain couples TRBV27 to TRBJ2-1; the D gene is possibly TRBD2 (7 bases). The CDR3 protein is CASTRGATYNEQFF. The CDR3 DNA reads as TGTGCCAGCACCCGGGGGGCCACCTACAATGAGCAGTTCTTC.